This TCR beta chain is drawn from a study of OX40 agonist ivuxolimab in advanced cancers. Study as a whole: Prior checkpoint blockade (anti-PD-1, anti-PD-L1 or anti-CTLA-4) was permitted; around 40% had it. Study-wide results and limits: Among the least clonally expanded were partial responders at 0.1-3.0 mg/kg. Clonal expansion by week 6 occurred in CD4+ and CD8+ blood T cells (at 0.1 to 3.0 mg/kg).

The table came from immunoSEQ multiplex PCR; TCRdb's copy has only in-frame clones and leaves some out. Of about 100,000 clones listed, roughly 89% are singletons. A note on this clone: Its antigen is undetermined.

Sequenced here: CD4+ or CD8+ T cells sorted from blood, sampled in a trial of the OX40 agonist ivuxolimab. The receptor was derived from an adult with an advanced solid tumor such as melanoma, head and neck, liver or kidney cancer.

CDR3 protein: CASSLGLAIDTQYF. Here the CDR3 DNA reads TGTGCCAGCAGCTTAGGGCTAGCGATAGATACGCAGTATTTT. The chain recombines TRBV11-2 with TRBJ2-3, with D possibly TRBD2 on 6 matching bases. The germline V gene encodes CDR1 SGHAT and CDR2 FQNNGV. CDR3 size: 14 residues. Trimming shortened V by 1 base and J by 5 bases, and 10 bases separated the two germline ends. Full variable domain (remainder filled in from reference TRBV11-2 and TRBJ2-3): EAGVAQSPRYKIIEKRQSVAFWCNPISGHATLYWYQQILGQGPKLLIQFQNNGVVDDSQLPKDRFSAERLKGVDSTLKIQPAKLEDSAVYLCASSLGLAIDTQYFGPGTRLTVL.